This T cell receptor beta chain was documented in a study of PD-1 blockade in classical Hodgkin lymphoma. General study findings and limits: CD4+ TCR diversity, unlike CD8+, rose significantly by C4D1. It was among complete responders that baseline diversity resembled that of newly diagnosed patients. Exclusion covered patients beginning nivolumab under 1 year post-ASCT. Diminished baseline TCR diversity has been reported in newly diagnosed patients relative to healthy donors.

Indicated time point: cycle 4 day 1 (C4D1), after more than five weeks of nivolumab. With no exception, relapse followed autologous stem cell transplantation in all patients, and brentuximab vedotin exposure varied. A word on this clone: Antigen specificity is unknown.

TCRdb's copy holds only in-frame clones and misses some; the assay was immunoSEQ multiplex PCR. Of more than 20,000 clones listed, roughly 90% are singletons. Trimming removed 2 bases from V and 7 bases from J; junction bases left unmatched: 13. The CDR3 consists of 16 residues. Germline V CDR1 and CDR2: GTSNPN, SVGIG (reference sequence). The V call is TRBV30, the J call TRBJ2-7; 11 bases match TRBD2. The receptor was derived from a human donor with classical Hodgkin lymphoma. Source: peripheral blood mononuclear cells (PBMCs), taken before the fourth cycle of nivolumab. The CDR3 sequence: CAWSFGLAGGPGEQYF. CDR3 coding DNA: TGTGCCTGGAGTTTCGGGTTAGCGGGAGGGCCGGGAGAGCAGTACTTC.